The present T cell receptor (beta chain) was sequenced within a study of blood T cell repertoires in COVID-19. Study-wide background: PBMCs, B-cell-depleted T cells, or T cells provided the cDNA or gDNA that made up the material.

Original data processing: The authors estimated nucleated cell counts from reference gene primer amplification. The protocol was immunoSEQ multiplex PCR, while the TCRdb copy is restricted to in-frame clones and leaves out a portion. The V and J calls and the clone size are those of that table, but D and trimming were determined from the DNA. The sample contains 39,000 or so clones, approximately 90% of which appear only once. The sequence came from a man between 50 and 59 years old with active COVID-19. Sequencing used peripheral blood.

The CDR3: CASSPPNRPTEAFF. CDR3 coding DNA: TGTGCCAGCTCACCACCGAACAGACCCACTGAAGCTTTCTTT. The chain employs TRBV18 and TRBJ1-1; no definite D call. The V gene lost 0 bases and the J gene lost 4 bases, with 9 bases spanning the gap. Germline lookup yields CDR1 KGHSH and CDR2 LQKENI. CDR3 size: 14 residues.